This T cell receptor beta chain originates from a study of CD8+ T cells in alopecia areata. Treatment given: oral pan-JAK inhibitor, 5-10 mg twice daily. Alopecia areata patients gave lesional scalp punch biopsies and peripheral blood samples. Following RNA extraction, reverse transcription yielded cDNA that acted as the sequencing template. Clones were read by immunoSEQ multiplex PCR, and TCRdb kept only the in-frame ones, dropping some. The sample records hundreds of thousands of clones, 35% to 40% being singletons. The sequence derives from a human donor with alopecia areata. The sequencing here drew on CD4+ T cells sorted from blood, taken between weeks 30 and 35, from a patient treated with tofacitinib.

The DNA of the CDR3 is TGTGCCAGCAGCTTGGAGCCTAGCGGGATCTACGAGCAGTACTTC. This gives the protein CASSLEPSGIYEQYF. V and J are TRBV5-4 and TRBJ2-7; 9 bases line up with TRBD2. V lost 0 bases and J lost 3; bases outside the gene matches: 4. The V gene's germline CDR1 is SGHNT and CDR2 YYREEE (reference sequence). This CDR3 spans 15 amino acids. The variable domain in full, completed from reference TRBV5-4 and TRBJ2-7, reads ETGVTQSPTHLIKTRGQQVTLRCSSQSGHNTVSWYQQALGQGPQFIFQYYREEENGRGNFPPRFSGLQFPNYSSELNVNALELDDSALYLCASSLEPSGIYEQYFGPGTRLTVT.